Following are 17 T cell receptor beta chains from one sample sequenced in a study of CXCR3-negative and CXCR3-positive naive CD8 T cells. Study-level results: Hydrophobicity of TRB CDR3s was greater in CXCR3-positive naive cells than in CXCR3-negative naive cells.

Which antigens these TCRs recognize remains unknown. TRB cDNA was prepared as libraries by UMI-labeled 5' RACE. TCRdb reanalyzed the 5' RACE reads and collapses them to one entry per CDR3 protein, without DNA. This sample's table has nearly 110,000 distinct CDR3 sequences. Source material: naive CXCR3+ CD8+ T cells from blood. The subset denotes: CD45RO-CCR7+CD27+CD95- naive CD8+ T cells expressing CXCR3 (TNR3+). The source is a human donor in good health. Some clones in this sample may be carry-over from other donors' samples.

The gene calls are TRBV29-1 and TRBJ1-1. The germline V gene has CDR1 SQVTM and CDR2 ANQGSEA. This CDR3 region has 12 residues. The CDR3 loop is CSVVISGTEAFF.

The chain employs TRBV12-3 or TRBV12-4 and TRBJ2-5; the D call from TCRdb, TRBD1, cannot be confirmed without DNA. This CDR3 region has 15 residues. The CDR3 loop is CASSPDRVGEETQYF.

V is TRBV12-3 or TRBV12-4 and J is TRBJ2-3; checking the TCRdb D call of TRBD2 is not possible without DNA. The CDR3 totals 17 residues. The CDR3 region is CASRLLAGALFTDTQYF.

The CDR3 loop reads CASSPSPVTGNEQYF. The chain uses TRBV7-9 and TRBJ2-7; TCRdb's assignment of TRBD1 cannot be checked, as there is no DNA. Germline CDR1 is SEHNR and CDR2 is FQNEAQ (reference sequence). The CDR3 has 15 residues.

This chain uses TRBV5-1 with TRBJ2-7; no DNA is available, so the TRBD2 call from TCRdb remains unchecked. Germline values: CDR1 SGHRS, CDR2 YFSETQ. This CDR3 comprises 17 residues. The CDR3 sequence: CASSLATSGRSFGEQYF.

This chain connects TRBV9 to TRBJ2-7; without DNA, the TCRdb call of TRBD1 cannot be checked. There are 14 residues in the CDR3. Germline assignment: CDR1 SGDLS and CDR2 YYNGEE. CDR3 sequence reads: CASSVTGSFYEQYF.

The chain links TRBV2 to TRBJ2-7; the TCRdb D gene call, TRBD1, has no DNA to confirm it. This CDR3 region has 15 residues. Germline CDR1 is SNHLY and CDR2 is FYNNEI. The CDR3 loop is CASSIRDLASYEQYF.

This rearrangement joins TRBV5-1 to TRBJ1-1; TCRdb lists TRBD1, though no DNA is available to test this call. Germline CDR1 and CDR2: SGHRS and YFSETQ. The CDR3 has 14 residues. CDR3 loop: CASSRTGGGTEAFF.

J is TRBJ2-7 and V is TRBV7-2; checking the TCRdb D call of TRBD2 is not possible without DNA. This CDR3 comprises 15 residues. Germline CDR1 SGHTA, CDR2 FQGNSA. The CDR3 loop reads CASSLIQGGGYEQYF.

Here the CDR3 reads CATSDSAGVPQSNEQFF. This chain joins TRBV24-1 and TRBJ2-1; TCRdb outputs TRBD2, but without DNA this stays unchecked. Germline-derived CDR1 and CDR2 are KGHDR and SFDVKD. This CDR3 has 17 amino acids.

The V call is TRBV7-8, the J call TRBJ2-5; the D call from TCRdb, TRBD1, cannot be confirmed without DNA. This CDR3 is 16 amino acids long. Germline-derived CDR1 and CDR2 are SGHVS and FQNEAQ. The CDR3 here is CASSSPRDSYQETQYF.

The rearrangement links TRBV23-1 to TRBJ2-2; without DNA, the TCRdb call of TRBD1 cannot be checked. TRBV23-1 has ORF status, its function being uncertain. This CDR3 region has 15 residues. CDR3 amino acids: CASSTDAQHTGELFF.

The V and J genes are TRBV10-3 and TRBJ2-1; TCRdb proposes TRBD2, but this gene call is untestable without DNA. Germline loops: CDR1 ENHRY, CDR2 SYGVKD. CDR3 length equals 16 residues. The CDR3 is CAISEPGTSDYNEQFF.

V usage is TRBV20-1 and J usage is TRBJ2-1; TCRdb's D gene call, TRBD1, goes unchecked for lack of DNA. Germline CDR1 and CDR2: DFQATT and SNEGSKA (reference sequence). The CDR3 is made up of 14 amino acids. The CDR3: CSAREIALGDEQFF.

This sequence joins TRBV6-6 and TRBJ2-7; TCRdb designates TRBD2, a call that cannot be tested without DNA. The CDR3 spans 13 residues. Germline V lookup: CDR1 MNHNY, CDR2 SVGAGI (reference sequence). Here the CDR3 reads CASSYRAEVEQYF.

This sequence joins TRBV7-9 and TRBJ2-3; the D gene TCRdb calls, TRBD2, cannot be checked with no DNA. This CDR3 contains 14 residues. Germline CDR1 and CDR2: SEHNR and FQNEAQ (reference sequence). This chain's CDR3 is CANERLASTDTQYF.

The chain couples TRBV30 to TRBJ2-1; TCRdb lists TRBD1, though no DNA is available to test this call. This CDR3 has 14 amino acids. Germline V gene sequence: CDR1 GTSNPN, CDR2 SVGIG (reference sequence). The CDR3 sequence: CAWRRQASYNEQFF.